The rows below give T cell receptor beta chains drawn from one sample of a study of shared clonotypes between healthy human individuals. The table came from immunoSEQ multiplex PCR; TCRdb's copy has only in-frame clones and leaves some out. The data show about a million clones, with 65% to 75% seen just once and about 1.5% held by the top ten. The sample comprised memory CD4+ T cells sorted from blood. The receptor source for this set is a man younger than 35 in good health. The CDR3 runs from the conserved cysteine through the conserved F or W. D genes are given only for firm matches. Clone size is stated in some rows and not others, as once, few, many or a class when expanded.

J: TRBJ1-1
D: TRBD1
size: once
V: TRBV6-5
DNA: TGTGCCAGCAGTTACGGACAGGGGAACACTGAAGCTTTCTTT
CDR3: CASSYGQGNTEAFF

J: TRBJ2-3
D: TRBD2
size: once
V: TRBV29-1
DNA: TGCAGCGTTGAACTAGCGGGGCACACAGATACGCAGTATTTT
CDR3: CSVELAGHTDTQYF

J: TRBJ1-4
D: NA
size: few
V: TRBV5-1
DNA: TGCGCCAGCAGCGCAAACGCAGGGGCTGCTAATGAAAAACTGTTTTTT
CDR3: CASSANAGAANEKLFF

J: TRBJ1-5
D: NA
size: NA
V: TRBV7-2
DNA: TGTGCCAGCAGCTTAGAGGCCTATAGCAATCAGCCCCAGCATTTT
CDR3: CASSLEAYSNQPQHF

J: TRBJ1-1
D: NA
size: NA
V: TRBV6-6
DNA: TGTGCCAGCCACGGGACATCGACGAACACTGAAGCTTTCTTT
CDR3: CASHGTSTNTEAFF

J: TRBJ2-7
D: TRBD2
size: NA
V: TRBV5-4
DNA: TGTGCCAGCAGCTTGGGGCCTAGCGGGGGGACCTACGAGCAGTACTTC
CDR3: CASSLGPSGGTYEQYF

J: TRBJ1-5
D: TRBD1
size: many
V: TRBV11-2
DNA: TGTGCCAGCAGCTTAACCAGGGGGAATCAGCCCCAGCATTTT
CDR3: CASSLTRGNQPQHF

J: TRBJ2-1
D: NA
size: NA
V: TRBV5-4
DNA: TGTGCCAGCAGCTTAGACAGCTGGGCCACCAATGAGCAGTTCTTC
CDR3: CASSLDSWATNEQFF

J: TRBJ2-1
D: NA
size: NA
V: TRBV4-1
DNA: TGCGCCAGCAGCCAGGGAGCCCTGGGGCCCAATGAGCAGTTCTTC
CDR3: CASSQGALGPNEQFF

J: TRBJ2-1
D: NA
size: NA
V: TRBV18
DNA: TGTGCCAGCCGACGAACGGATGAGCAGTTCTTC
CDR3: CASRRTDEQFF

J: TRBJ2-7
D: NA
size: NA
V: TRBV2
DNA: TGTGCCAGCAATACAGGGTTGGTGGACGAGCAGTACTTC
CDR3: CASNTGLVDEQYF

J: TRBJ1-1
D: NA
size: few
V: TRBV6-1
DNA: TGTGCCAGCAGTGAAAGGGTTTTGTCGGCTGAAGCTTTCTTT
CDR3: CASSERVLSAEAFF

J: TRBJ1-4
D: NA
size: NA
V: TRBV5-5
DNA: TGTGCCAGCAGCTTGGTCGAAAAACTGTTTTTT
CDR3: CASSLVEKLFF

J: TRBJ2-1
D: TRBD2
size: NA
V: TRBV7-2
DNA: TGTGCCAGCAGCTTAGGGGTAGCGGGTGAGCAGTTCTTC
CDR3: CASSLGVAGEQFF

J: TRBJ2-2
D: NA
size: NA
V: TRBV28
DNA: TGTGCCAGCAGTCTTAGTACCGGGGAGCTGTTTTTT
CDR3: CASSLSTGELFF

J: TRBJ2-5
D: NA
size: NA
V: TRBV20-1
DNA: TGCAGTGCTAGAGATCGGGAGACCCAGTACTTC
CDR3: CSARDRETQYF

J: TRBJ1-3
D: NA
size: NA
V: TRBV27
DNA: TGTGCCAGCAGTCCGGGATTCCCCTCTGGAAACACCATATATTTT
CDR3: CASSPGFPSGNTIYF

J: TRBJ2-2
D: TRBD1
size: NA
V: TRBV7-9
DNA: TGTGCCAGCAGCTTAGCTGGGACAGGGAACACCGGGGAGCTGTTTTTT
CDR3: CASSLAGTGNTGELFF

J: TRBJ2-1
D: NA
size: NA
V: TRBV10-3
DNA: TGTGCCATCAGGGGCCCGGCGGGCAATGAGCAGTTCTTC
CDR3: CAIRGPAGNEQFF

J: TRBJ2-5
D: TRBD1
size: NA
V: TRBV11-2
DNA: TGTGCCAGCAGCTTCCGGACAGGGGAGAGGGAGACCCAGTACTTC
CDR3: CASSFRTGERETQYF

J: TRBJ2-1
D: NA
size: NA
V: TRBV7-2
DNA: TGTGCCAGCAGCTCCGGGACTCCCCCCGGGGAGCAGTTCTTC
CDR3: CASSSGTPPGEQFF

J: TRBJ1-4
D: TRBD1
size: few
V: TRBV19
DNA: TGTGCCAGCCACCGACAGGGGTTAGGTGAAAAACTGTTTTTT
CDR3: CASHRQGLGEKLFF

J: TRBJ2-3
D: TRBD2
size: NA
V: TRBV18
DNA: TGTGCCAGCTCAACAAGCGGGGGGAGCACAGATACGCAGTATTTT
CDR3: CASSTSGGSTDTQYF

J: TRBJ2-3
D: NA
size: NA
V: TRBV19
DNA: TGTGCCAGTAGGCCCACAGGGTTAGATACGCAGTATTTT
CDR3: CASRPTGLDTQYF

J: TRBJ1-1
D: NA
size: NA
V: TRBV5-1
DNA: TGCGCCAGCAGCTTCTACGGCGGGGACACTGAAGCTTTCTTT
CDR3: CASSFYGGDTEAFF

J: TRBJ2-5
D: NA
size: NA
V: TRBV5-1
DNA: TGCGCCAGCAGTATCGGGAGGGGGCGAGGGGAGACCCAGTACTTC
CDR3: CASSIGRGRGETQYF

J: TRBJ2-2
D: TRBD1
size: NA
V: TRBV19
DNA: TGTGCCAGTACCCCGTTCGGGACAGGCTCCGGGGAGCTGTTTTTT
CDR3: CASTPFGTGSGELFF

J: TRBJ2-2
D: TRBD1
size: few
V: TRBV27
DNA: TGTGCCAGCAGCACGGGACAGGGGAACACCGGGGAGCTGTTTTTT
CDR3: CASSTGQGNTGELFF

J: TRBJ1-5
D: NA
size: few
V: TRBV30
DNA: TGTGCCTGGAGTGCCGATAGCAATCAGCCCCAGCATTTT
CDR3: CAWSADSNQPQHF

J: TRBJ1-4
D: NA
size: NA
V: TRBV5-1
DNA: TGCGCCAGCAGCTTGGCAAACAGGGACGCTTCAGAAAAACTGTTTTTT
CDR3: CASSLANRDASEKLFF

J: TRBJ1-6
D: NA
size: NA
V: TRBV6-6
DNA: TGTGCCAGCAGCCCGGGAGGTCATTCACCCCTCCACTTT
CDR3: CASSPGGHSPLHF

J: TRBJ1-6
D: TRBD1
size: NA
V: TRBV30
DNA: TGTGCCTGGAGTGCAGGGGGCGAAAATTCACCCCTCCACTTT
CDR3: CAWSAGGENSPLHF

J: TRBJ1-6
D: NA
size: few
V: TRBV2
DNA: TGTGCCAGCAGTGGGACAGCAAACTATAATTCACCCCTCCACTTT
CDR3: CASSGTANYNSPLHF

J: TRBJ2-2
D: NA
size: NA
V: TRBV18
DNA: TGTGCCAGCTCACCACTGAGGGCTACCGGGGAGCTGTTTTTT
CDR3: CASSPLRATGELFF

J: TRBJ2-5
D: NA
size: NA
V: TRBV7-2
DNA: TGTGCCAGCAGCTTTGACCTCGCAGGGACCCAGTACTTC
CDR3: CASSFDLAGTQYF

J: TRBJ2-1
D: NA
size: NA
V: TRBV11-2
DNA: TGTGCCAGCAGCTCCCTGAAGGGGGGCAAGACCTACAATGAGCAGTTCTTC
CDR3: CASSSLKGGKTYNEQFF

J: TRBJ2-2
D: NA
size: once
V: TRBV30
DNA: TGTGCCTGGAAGGAGGACGGGGAGCTGTTTTTT
CDR3: CAWKEDGELFF

J: TRBJ2-2
D: NA
size: NA
V: TRBV10-1
DNA: TGCGCCAGCCGAGGGGACACCGGGGAGCTGTTTTTT
CDR3: CASRGDTGELFF

J: TRBJ1-4
D: NA
size: few
V: TRBV11-2
DNA: TGTGCCAGCAGCTTTGGGGGAAGAGAAAAACTGTTTTTT
CDR3: CASSFGGREKLFF

J: TRBJ1-2
D: NA
size: NA
V: TRBV11-2
DNA: TGTGCCAGCAGCCCGACCGGGGGTAACTATGGCTACACCTTC
CDR3: CASSPTGGNYGYTF

J: TRBJ2-6
D: TRBD1
size: NA
V: TRBV10-3
DNA: TGTGCCATCAGCACAGGGGTTGGGGCCAACGTCCTGACTTTC
CDR3: CAISTGVGANVLTF

J: TRBJ1-1
D: TRBD1
size: NA
V: TRBV19
DNA: TGTGCCAGTAGGGGTAGGGGGGTTACAGGGGTCATCGCTTTCTTT
CDR3: CASRGRGVTGVIAFF

J: TRBJ1-1
D: TRBD1
size: NA
V: TRBV6-1
DNA: TGTGCCAGCAGTGTTCCCCTCCGGACAGGGGGCTGGAGAACTGAAGCTTTCTTT
CDR3: CASSVPLRTGGWRTEAFF

J: TRBJ2-7
D: TRBD2
size: once
V: TRBV6-5
DNA: TGTGCCAGCAGTTATGAGGGACTAGCGGGATACGAGCAGTACTTC
CDR3: CASSYEGLAGYEQYF

J: TRBJ1-6
D: NA
size: once
V: TRBV7-9
DNA: TGTGCCAGCAGCTTAGGGGGAAGCTCCTATAATTCACCCCTCCACTTT
CDR3: CASSLGGSSYNSPLHF

J: TRBJ2-5
D: NA
size: NA
V: TRBV7-2
DNA: TGTGCCAGCAGCCCGGGGCAGGATTCGTACGAGACCCAGTACTTC
CDR3: CASSPGQDSYETQYF

J: TRBJ2-7
D: NA
size: NA
V: TRBV9
DNA: TGTGCCAGCAGCGTTGGGCAGGGTGTATACGAGCAGTACTTC
CDR3: CASSVGQGVYEQYF

J: TRBJ2-1
D: NA
size: NA
V: TRBV10-3
DNA: TGTGCCATCAGTGAAAGGGGGGGCTCCTACAATGAGCAGTTCTTC
CDR3: CAISERGGSYNEQFF

J: TRBJ1-5
D: TRBD1
size: once
V: TRBV11-2
DNA: TGTGCCAGCGGAACAGGGGGCACTCAGCCCCAGCATTTT
CDR3: CASGTGGTQPQHF

J: TRBJ2-5
D: TRBD2
size: once
V: TRBV4-3
DNA: TGCGCCAGCAGCCAAGGGGGACGGGGGGACGAGACCCAGTACTTC
CDR3: CASSQGGRGDETQYF

J: TRBJ2-1
D: TRBD2
size: once
V: TRBV7-6
DNA: TGTGCCAGCAGCCTACGGGGGGACGCCTACAATGAGCAGTTCTTC
CDR3: CASSLRGDAYNEQFF

J: TRBJ1-5
D: NA
size: few
V: TRBV5-1
DNA: TGCGCCAGCAGCTTTGATCAGCCCCAGCATTTT
CDR3: CASSFDQPQHF

J: TRBJ2-2
D: NA
size: NA
V: TRBV5-4
DNA: TGTGCCAGCAGCTTGGCGGGCAGCCGAAGGGTGATCTCCGGGGAGCTGTTTTTT
CDR3: CASSLAGSRRVISGELFF

J: TRBJ1-5
D: TRBD1
size: NA
V: TRBV19
DNA: TGTGCCAGTAGCCTTCCAGGGGGGGGCAATCAGCCCCAGCATTTT
CDR3: CASSLPGGGNQPQHF

J: TRBJ1-6
D: NA
size: NA
V: TRBV2
DNA: TGTGCCAGCAGTGCCTCCTATAATTCACCCCTCCACTTT
CDR3: CASSASYNSPLHF

J: TRBJ2-7
D: TRBD1
size: NA
V: TRBV6-4
DNA: TGTGCCAGCAGTGTGTGGGCAGGGGGTTTCTACGAGCAGTACTTC
CDR3: CASSVWAGGFYEQYF

J: TRBJ1-1
D: NA
size: few
V: TRBV4-1
DNA: TGCGCCAGCAGCCAGCTAGGGAGGGAAGCTTTCTTT
CDR3: CASSQLGREAFF

J: TRBJ1-2
D: TRBD1
size: NA
V: TRBV7-9
DNA: TGTGCCAGCAGCAGGGGGCCTAGCGGCTACACCTTC
CDR3: CASSRGPSGYTF

J: TRBJ2-6
D: TRBD1
size: NA
V: TRBV2
DNA: TGTGCCAGCATCAGGGGGCTCCCTGACGTCCTGACTTTC
CDR3: CASIRGLPDVLTF

J: TRBJ1-1
D: NA
size: once
V: TRBV5-1
DNA: TGCGCCAGCAGTCCTCAGGGAGGGGGCACTGAAGCTTTCTTT
CDR3: CASSPQGGGTEAFF